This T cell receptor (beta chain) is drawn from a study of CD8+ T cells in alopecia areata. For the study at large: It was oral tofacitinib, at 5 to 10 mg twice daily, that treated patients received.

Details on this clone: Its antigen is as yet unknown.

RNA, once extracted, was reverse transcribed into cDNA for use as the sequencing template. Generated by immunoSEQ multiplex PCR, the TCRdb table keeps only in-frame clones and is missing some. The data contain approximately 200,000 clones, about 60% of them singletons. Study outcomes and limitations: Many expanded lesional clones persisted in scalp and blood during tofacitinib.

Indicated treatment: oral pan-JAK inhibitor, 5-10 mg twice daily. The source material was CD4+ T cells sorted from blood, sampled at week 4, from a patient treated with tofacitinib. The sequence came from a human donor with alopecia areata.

This chain's CDR3 is CAWSVGRGSAEAFF. In nucleotides, the CDR3 is TGTGCCTGGAGTGTTGGCAGGGGATCTGCTGAAGCTTTCTTT. The chain joins TRBV30 to TRBJ1-1; D may be TRBD1 (6 bases). There are 14 residues in the CDR3. Germline V gene data show CDR1 as GTSNPN and CDR2 as SVGIG (reference sequence). Between the trimmed V and J ends, which lost 0 bases and 6 bases, there was a span of 14 bases.